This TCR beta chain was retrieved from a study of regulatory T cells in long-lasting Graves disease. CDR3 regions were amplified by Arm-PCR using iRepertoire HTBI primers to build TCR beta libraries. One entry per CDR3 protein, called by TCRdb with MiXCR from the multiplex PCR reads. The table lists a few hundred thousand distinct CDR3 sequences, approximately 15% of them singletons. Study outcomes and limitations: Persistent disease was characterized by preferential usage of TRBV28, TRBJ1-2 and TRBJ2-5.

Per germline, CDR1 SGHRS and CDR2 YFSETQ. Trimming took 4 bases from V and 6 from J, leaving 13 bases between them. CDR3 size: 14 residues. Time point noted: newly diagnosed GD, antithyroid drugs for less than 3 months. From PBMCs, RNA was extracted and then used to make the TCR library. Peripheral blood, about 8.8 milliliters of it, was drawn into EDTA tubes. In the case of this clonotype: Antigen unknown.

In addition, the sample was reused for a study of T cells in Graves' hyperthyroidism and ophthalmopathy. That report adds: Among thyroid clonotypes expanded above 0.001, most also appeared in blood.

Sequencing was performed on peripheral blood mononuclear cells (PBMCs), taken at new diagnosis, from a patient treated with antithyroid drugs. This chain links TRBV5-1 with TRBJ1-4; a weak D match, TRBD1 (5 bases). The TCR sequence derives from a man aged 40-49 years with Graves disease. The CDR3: CASSPDRNDEKLFF. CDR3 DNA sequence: TGCGCCAGCAGCCCCGACAGAAATGATGAAAAACTGTTTTTT. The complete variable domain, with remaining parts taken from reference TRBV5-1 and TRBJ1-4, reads KAGVTQTPRYLIKTRGQQVTLSCSPISGHRSVSWYQQTPGQGLQFLFEYFSETQRNKGNFPGRFSGRQFSNSRSEMNVSTLELGDSALYLCASSPDRNDEKLFFGSGTQLSVL.